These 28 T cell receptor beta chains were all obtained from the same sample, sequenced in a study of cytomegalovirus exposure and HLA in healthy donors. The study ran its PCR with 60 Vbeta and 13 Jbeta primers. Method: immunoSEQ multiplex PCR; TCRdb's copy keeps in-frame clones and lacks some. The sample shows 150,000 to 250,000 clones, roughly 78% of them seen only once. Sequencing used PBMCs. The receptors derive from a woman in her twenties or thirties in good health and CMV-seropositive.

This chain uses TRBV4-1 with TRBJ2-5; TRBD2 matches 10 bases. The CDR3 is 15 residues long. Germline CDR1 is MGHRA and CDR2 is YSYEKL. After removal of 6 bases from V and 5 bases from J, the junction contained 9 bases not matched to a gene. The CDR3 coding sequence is TGCGCCAGCAGGGATAGCGGGAGGATGGTGGAGACCCAGTACTTC. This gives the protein CASRDSGRMVETQYF.

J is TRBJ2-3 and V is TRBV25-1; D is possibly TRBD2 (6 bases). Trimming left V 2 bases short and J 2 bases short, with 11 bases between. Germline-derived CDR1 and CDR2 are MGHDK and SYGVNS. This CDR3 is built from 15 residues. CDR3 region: CASSEVRGNTDTQYF. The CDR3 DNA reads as TGTGCCAGCAGTGAAGTTCGCGGGAACACAGATACGCAGTATTTT. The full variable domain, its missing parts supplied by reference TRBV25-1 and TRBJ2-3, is EADIYQTPRYLVIGTGKKITLECSQTMGHDKMYWYQQDPGMELHLIHYSYGVNSTEKGDLSSESTVSRIRTEHFPLTLESARPSHTSQYLCASSEVRGNTDTQYFGPGTRLTVL.

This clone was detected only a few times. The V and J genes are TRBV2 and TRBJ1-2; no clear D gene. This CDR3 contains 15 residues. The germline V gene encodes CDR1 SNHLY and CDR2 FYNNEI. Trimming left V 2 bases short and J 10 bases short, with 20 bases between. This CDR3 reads CASSEFGAGRVTYTF. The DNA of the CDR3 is TGTGCCAGCAGTGAATTCGGTGCGGGAAGGGTGACCTACACCTTC.

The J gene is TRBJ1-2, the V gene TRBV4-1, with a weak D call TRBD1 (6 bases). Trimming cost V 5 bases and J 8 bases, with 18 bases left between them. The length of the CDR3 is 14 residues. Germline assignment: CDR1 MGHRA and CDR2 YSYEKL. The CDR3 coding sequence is TGCGCCAGCAGCTCCAGGGGACTATGGCAAGGCTACACCTTC. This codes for CASSSRGLWQGYTF.

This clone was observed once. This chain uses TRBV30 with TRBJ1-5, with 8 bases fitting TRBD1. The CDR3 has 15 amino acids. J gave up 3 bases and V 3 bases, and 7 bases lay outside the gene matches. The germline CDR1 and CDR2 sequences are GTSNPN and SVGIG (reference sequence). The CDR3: CAWSEMTGVNQPQHF. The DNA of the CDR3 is TGTGCCTGGAGCGAAATGACAGGGGTCAATCAGCCCCAGCATTTT. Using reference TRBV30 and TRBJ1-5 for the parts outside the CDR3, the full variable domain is SQTIHQWPATLVQPVGSPLSLECTVEGTSNPNLYWYRQAAGRGLQLLFYSVGIGQISSEVPQNLSASRPQDRQFILSSKKLLLSDSGFYLCAWSEMTGVNQPQHFGDGTRLSIL.

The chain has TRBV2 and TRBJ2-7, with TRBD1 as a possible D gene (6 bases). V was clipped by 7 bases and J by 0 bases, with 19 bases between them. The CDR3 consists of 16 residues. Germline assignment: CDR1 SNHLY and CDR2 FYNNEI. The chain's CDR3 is CASIGWESGASYEQYF. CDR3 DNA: TGTGCCAGCATTGGCTGGGAGTCAGGGGCCTCCTACGAGCAGTACTTC.

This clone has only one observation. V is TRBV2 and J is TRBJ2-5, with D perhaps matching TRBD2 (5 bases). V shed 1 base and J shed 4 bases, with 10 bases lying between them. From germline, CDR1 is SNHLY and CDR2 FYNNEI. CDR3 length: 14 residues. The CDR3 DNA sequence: TGTGCCAGCAGTGAAGACAGCGGCGGAGAGACCCAGTACTTC. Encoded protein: CASSEDSGGETQYF.

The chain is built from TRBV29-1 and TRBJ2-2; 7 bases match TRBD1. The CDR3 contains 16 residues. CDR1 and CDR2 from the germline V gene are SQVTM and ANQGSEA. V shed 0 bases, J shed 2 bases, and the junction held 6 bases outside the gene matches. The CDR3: CSVEDLRQGNTGELFF. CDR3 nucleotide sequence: TGCAGCGTTGAAGACCTAAGACAGGGCAACACCGGGGAGCTGTTTTTT.

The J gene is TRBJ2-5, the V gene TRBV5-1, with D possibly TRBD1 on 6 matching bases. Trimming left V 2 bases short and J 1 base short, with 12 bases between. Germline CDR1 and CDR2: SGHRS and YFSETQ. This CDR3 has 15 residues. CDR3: CASSFRDTSQETQYF. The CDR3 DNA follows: TGCGCCAGCAGCTTCCGGGACACCAGCCAAGAGACCCAGTACTTC.

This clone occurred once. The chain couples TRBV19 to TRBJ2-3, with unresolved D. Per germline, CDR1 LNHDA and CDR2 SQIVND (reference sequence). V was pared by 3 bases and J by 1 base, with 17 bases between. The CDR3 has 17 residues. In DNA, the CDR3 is TGTGCCAGTAGTATCCGATCCAAGACAACTCGCACAGATACGCAGTATTTT. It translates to CASSIRSKTTRTDTQYF.

Here the CDR3 reads CASSETWTARGTGELFF. The CDR3 region has the DNA TGTGCCAGCAGTGAAACCTGGACGGCCCGGGGCACCGGGGAGCTGTTTTTT. This chain connects TRBV25-1 to TRBJ2-2, with D possibly TRBD2 on 5 matching bases. In germline, CDR1 is MGHDK, CDR2 SYGVNS. The CDR3 has 17 amino acids. V gave up 2 bases and J gave up 4 bases, with 17 bases separating them.

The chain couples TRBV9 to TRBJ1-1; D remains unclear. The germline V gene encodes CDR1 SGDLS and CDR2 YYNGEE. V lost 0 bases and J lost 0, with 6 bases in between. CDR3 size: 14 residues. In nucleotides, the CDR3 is TGTGCCAGCAGCGTAGATCCCGTGAACACTGAAGCTTTCTTT. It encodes CASSVDPVNTEAFF.

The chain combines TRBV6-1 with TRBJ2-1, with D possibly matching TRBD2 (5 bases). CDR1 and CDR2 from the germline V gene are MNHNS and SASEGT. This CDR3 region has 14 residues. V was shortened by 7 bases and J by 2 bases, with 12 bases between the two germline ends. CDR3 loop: CASILALAYNEQFF. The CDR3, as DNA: TGTGCCAGCATATTAGCGTTAGCCTACAATGAGCAGTTCTTC.

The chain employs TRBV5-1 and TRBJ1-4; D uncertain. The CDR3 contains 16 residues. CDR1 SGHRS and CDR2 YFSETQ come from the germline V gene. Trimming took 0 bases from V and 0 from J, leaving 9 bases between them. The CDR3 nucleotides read TGCGCCAGCAGCTTGGCCACGTACACAACTAATGAAAAACTGTTTTTT. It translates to CASSLATYTTNEKLFF. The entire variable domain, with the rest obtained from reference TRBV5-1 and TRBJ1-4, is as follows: KAGVTQTPRYLIKTRGQQVTLSCSPISGHRSVSWYQQTPGQGLQFLFEYFSETQRNKGNFPGRFSGRQFSNSRSEMNVSTLELGDSALYLCASSLATYTTNEKLFFGSGTQLSVL.

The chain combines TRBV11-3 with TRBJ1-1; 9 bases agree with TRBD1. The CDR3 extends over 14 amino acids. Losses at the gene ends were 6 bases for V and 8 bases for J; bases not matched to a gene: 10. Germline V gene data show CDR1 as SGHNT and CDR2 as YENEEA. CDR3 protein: CASRDRGGRYEAFF. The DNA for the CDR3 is TGTGCCAGCAGGGACAGGGGAGGACGCTACGAAGCTTTCTTT.

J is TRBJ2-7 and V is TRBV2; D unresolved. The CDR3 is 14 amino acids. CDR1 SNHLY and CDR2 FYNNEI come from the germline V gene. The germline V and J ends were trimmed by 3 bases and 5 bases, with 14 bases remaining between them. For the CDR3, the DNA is TGTGCCAGCAGTGAGGGCAGGTTGTCTAACGAGCAGTACTTC. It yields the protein CASSEGRLSNEQYF.

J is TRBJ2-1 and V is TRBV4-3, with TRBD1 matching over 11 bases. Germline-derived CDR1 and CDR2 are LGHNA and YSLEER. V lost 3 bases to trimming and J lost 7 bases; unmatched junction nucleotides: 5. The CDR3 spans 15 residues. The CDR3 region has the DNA TGCGCCAGCAGCCACGGACAGGGGGCAGGTAATGAGCAGTTCTTC. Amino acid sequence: CASSHGQGAGNEQFF.

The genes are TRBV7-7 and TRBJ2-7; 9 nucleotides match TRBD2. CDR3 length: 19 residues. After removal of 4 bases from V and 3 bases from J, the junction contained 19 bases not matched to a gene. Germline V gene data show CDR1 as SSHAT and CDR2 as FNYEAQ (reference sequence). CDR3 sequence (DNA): TGTGCCAGCAGCTCGAATGCCCGTTTGGCTAGCGGGAAAAACTACGAGCAGTACTTC. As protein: CASSSNARLASGKNYEQYF.

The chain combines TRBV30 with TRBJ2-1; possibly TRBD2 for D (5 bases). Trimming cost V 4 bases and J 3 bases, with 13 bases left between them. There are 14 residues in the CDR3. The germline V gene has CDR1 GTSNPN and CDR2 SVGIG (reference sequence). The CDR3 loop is CAWKGVPFYNEQFF. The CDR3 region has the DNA TGTGCCTGGAAGGGAGTACCCTTCTACAATGAGCAGTTCTTC.

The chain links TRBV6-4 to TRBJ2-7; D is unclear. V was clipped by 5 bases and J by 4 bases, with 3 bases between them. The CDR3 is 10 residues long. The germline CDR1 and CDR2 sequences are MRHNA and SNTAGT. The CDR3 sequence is CASSTYEQYF. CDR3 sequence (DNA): TGTGCCAGCAGTACTTACGAGCAGTACTTC.

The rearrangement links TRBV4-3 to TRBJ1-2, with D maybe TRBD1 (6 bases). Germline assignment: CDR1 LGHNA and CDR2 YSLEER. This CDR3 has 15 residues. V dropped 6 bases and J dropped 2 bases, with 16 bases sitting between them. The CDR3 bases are TGCGCCAGCAGTAAGAAGACAGGTGAGAACTATGGCTACACCTTC. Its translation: CASSKKTGENYGYTF.

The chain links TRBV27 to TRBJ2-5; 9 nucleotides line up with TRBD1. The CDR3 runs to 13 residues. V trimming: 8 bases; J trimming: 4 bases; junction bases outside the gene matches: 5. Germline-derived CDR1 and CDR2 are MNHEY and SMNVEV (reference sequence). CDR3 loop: CASRRQGGETQYF. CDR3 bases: TGTGCCAGCCGGCGACAGGGGGGAGAGACCCAGTACTTC.

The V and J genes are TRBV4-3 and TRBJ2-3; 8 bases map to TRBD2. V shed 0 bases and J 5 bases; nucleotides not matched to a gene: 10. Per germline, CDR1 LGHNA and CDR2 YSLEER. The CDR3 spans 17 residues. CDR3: CASSQDLPAGAGDTQYF. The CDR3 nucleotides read TGCGCCAGCAGCCAAGATCTCCCAGCGGGAGCTGGAGATACGCAGTATTTT.

The CDR3 sequence: CASSPFSGRAPDTQYF. For the CDR3, the DNA is TGTGCCAGCTCACCATTCAGCGGGAGGGCTCCAGATACGCAGTATTTT. The chain uses TRBV18 and TRBJ2-3, with TRBD2 identical over 10 bases. There are 16 residues in the CDR3. V lost 2 bases to trimming and J lost 4 bases; unmatched junction nucleotides: 6. In germline, CDR1 is KGHSH, CDR2 LQKENI.

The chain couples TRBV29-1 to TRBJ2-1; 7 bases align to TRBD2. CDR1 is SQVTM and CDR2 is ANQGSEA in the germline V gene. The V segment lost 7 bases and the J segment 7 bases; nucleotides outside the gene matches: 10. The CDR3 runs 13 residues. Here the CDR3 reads CSGRLAGSNEQFF. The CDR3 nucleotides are TGCAGCGGCCGACTAGCAGGGAGTAATGAGCAGTTCTTC.

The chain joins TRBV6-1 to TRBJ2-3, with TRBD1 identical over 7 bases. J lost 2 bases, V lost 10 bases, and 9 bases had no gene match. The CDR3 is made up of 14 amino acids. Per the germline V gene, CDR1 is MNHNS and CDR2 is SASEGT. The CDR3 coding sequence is TGTGCCACTCGCACACAGGGGATCACAGATACGCAGTATTTT. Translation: CATRTQGITDTQYF.

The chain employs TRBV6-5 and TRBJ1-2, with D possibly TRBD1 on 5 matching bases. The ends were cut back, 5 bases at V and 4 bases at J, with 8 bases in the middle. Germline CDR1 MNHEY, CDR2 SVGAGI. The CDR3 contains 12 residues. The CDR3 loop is CASSPGPYGYTF. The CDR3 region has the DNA TGTGCCAGCAGTCCAGGGCCCTATGGCTACACCTTC.

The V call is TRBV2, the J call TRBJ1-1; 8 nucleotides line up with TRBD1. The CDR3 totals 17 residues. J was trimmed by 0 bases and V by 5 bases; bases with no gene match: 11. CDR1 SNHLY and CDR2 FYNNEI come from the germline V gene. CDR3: CASSLLGTGIMNTEAFF. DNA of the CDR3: TGTGCCAGCAGTCTCCTCGGGACAGGAATTATGAACACTGAAGCTTTCTTT.